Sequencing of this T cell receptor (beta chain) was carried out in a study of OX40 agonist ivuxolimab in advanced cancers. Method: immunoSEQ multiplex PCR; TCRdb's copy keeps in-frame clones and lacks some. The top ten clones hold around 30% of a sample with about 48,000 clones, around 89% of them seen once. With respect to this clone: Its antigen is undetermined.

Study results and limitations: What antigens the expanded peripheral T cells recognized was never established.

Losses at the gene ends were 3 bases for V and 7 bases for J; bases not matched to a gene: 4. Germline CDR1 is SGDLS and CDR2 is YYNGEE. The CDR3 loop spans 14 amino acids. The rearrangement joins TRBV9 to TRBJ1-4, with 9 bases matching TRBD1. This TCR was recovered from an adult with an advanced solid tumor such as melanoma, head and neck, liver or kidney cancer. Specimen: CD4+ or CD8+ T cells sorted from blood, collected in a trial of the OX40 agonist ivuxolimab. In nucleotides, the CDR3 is TGTGCCAGCAGCGACGGGACAGGGCTTGAAAAACTGTTTTTT. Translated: CASSDGTGLEKLFF.